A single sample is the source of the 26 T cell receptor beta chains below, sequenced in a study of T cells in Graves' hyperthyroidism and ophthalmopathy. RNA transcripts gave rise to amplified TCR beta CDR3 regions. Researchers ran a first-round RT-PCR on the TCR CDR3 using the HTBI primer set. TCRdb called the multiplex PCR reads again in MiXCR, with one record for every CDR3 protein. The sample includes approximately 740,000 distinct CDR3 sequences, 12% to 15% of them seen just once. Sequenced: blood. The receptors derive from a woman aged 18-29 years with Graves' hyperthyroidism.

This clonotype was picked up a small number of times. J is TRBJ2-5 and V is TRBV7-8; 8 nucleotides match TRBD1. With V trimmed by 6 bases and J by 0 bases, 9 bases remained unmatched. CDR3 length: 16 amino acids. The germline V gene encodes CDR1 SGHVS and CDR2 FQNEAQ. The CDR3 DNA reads TGTGCCAGCAGTAAAGGGACAGGACTGTACCAAGAGACCCAGTACTTC. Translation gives CASSKGTGLYQETQYF. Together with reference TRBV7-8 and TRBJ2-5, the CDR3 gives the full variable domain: GAGVSQSPRYKVAKRGQDVALRCDPISGHVSLFWYQQALGQGPEFLTYFQNEAQLDKSGLPSDRFFAERPEGSVSTLKIQRTQQEDSAVYLCASSKGTGLYQETQYFGPGTRLLVL.

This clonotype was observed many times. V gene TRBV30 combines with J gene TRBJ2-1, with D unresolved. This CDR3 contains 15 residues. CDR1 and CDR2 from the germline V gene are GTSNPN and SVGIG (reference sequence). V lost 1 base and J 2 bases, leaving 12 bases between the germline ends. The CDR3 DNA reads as TGTGCCTGGAGTGCCTTGCTGAGCACCTACAATGAGCAGTTCTTC. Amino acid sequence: CAWSALLSTYNEQFF.

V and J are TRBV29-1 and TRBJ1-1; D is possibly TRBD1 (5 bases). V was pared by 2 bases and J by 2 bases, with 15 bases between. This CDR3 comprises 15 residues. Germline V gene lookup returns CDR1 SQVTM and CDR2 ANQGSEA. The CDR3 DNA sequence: TGCAGCGTTGAAAGATTGATGGGGCGAAACACTGAAGCTTTCTTT. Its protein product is CSVERLMGRNTEAFF.

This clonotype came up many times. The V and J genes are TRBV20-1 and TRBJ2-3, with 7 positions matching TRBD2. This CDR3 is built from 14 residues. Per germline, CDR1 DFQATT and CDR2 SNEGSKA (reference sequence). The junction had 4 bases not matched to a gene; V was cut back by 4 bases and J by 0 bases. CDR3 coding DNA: TGCAGTGCTACCCTTAGCGGGAGCACAGATACGCAGTATTTT. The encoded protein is CSATLSGSTDTQYF.

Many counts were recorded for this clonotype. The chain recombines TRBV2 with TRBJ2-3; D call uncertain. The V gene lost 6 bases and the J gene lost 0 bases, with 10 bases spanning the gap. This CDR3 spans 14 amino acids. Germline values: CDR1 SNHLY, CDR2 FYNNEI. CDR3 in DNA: TGTGCCAGCAGATTCTGGAGTAGCACAGATACGCAGTATTTT. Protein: CASRFWSSTDTQYF.

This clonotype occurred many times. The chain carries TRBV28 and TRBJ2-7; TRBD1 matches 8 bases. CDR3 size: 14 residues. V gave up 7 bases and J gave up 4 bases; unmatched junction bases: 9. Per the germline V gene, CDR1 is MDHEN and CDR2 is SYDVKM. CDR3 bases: TGTGCCAGCAACCCCGGGGACAGGAATTACGAGCAGTACTTC. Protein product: CASNPGDRNYEQYF.

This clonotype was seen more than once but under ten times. As DNA, the CDR3 is TGTGCCAGCAGCCAGGCCGGGGTCCTATATGGCTACACCTTC. This sequence encodes CASSQAGVLYGYTF. The J gene is TRBJ1-2, the V gene TRBV3-1; D is ambiguous. V lost 3 bases to trimming and J lost 5 bases, with 13 bases between them. The CDR3 covers 14 residues. CDR1 and CDR2 from the germline V gene are LGHDT and YNNKEL (reference sequence).

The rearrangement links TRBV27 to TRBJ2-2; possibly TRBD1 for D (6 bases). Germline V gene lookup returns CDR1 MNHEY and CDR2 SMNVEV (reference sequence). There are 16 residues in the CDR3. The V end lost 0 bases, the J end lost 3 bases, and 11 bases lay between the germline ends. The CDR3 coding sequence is TGTGCCAGCAGTTTATCGGGTACAGGGTACACCGGGGAGCTGTTTTTT. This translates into CASSLSGTGYTGELFF.

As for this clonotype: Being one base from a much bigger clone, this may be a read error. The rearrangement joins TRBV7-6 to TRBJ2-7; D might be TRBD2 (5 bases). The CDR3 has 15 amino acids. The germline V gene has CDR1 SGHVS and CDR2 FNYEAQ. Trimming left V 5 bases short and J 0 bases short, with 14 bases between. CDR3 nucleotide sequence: TGTGCCAGCAGCCCTCTAGCAAGTAGCTCCTACGAGCAGTACTTC. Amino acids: CASSPLASSSYEQYF.

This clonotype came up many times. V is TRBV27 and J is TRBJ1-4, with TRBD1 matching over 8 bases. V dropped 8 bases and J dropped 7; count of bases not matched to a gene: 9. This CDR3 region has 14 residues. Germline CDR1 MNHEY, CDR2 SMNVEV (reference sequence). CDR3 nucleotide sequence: TGTGCCAGCGCCCCCGGACAGGGAGGTGAAAAACTGTTTTTT. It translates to CASAPGQGGEKLFF.

The CDR3 is CATMDRHSNQPQHF. CDR3 in DNA: TGTGCCACTATGGACAGGCATAGCAATCAGCCCCAGCATTTT. This chain joins TRBV6-1 and TRBJ1-5; 7 bases are shared with TRBD1. Losses at the gene ends were 10 bases for V and 0 bases for J; bases not matched to a gene: 6. Per the germline V gene, CDR1 is MNHNS and CDR2 is SASEGT. The CDR3 runs 14 residues.

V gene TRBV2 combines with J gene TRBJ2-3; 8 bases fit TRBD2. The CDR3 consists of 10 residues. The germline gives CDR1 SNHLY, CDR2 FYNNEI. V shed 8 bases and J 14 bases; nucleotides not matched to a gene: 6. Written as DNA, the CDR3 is TGTGCCAGCGTTCGGACTAGCCCGTATTTT. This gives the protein CASVRTSPYF.

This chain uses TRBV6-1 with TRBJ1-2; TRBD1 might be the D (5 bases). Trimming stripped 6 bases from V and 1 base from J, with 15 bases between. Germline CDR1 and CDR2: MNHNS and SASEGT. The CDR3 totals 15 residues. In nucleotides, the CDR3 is TGTGCCAGCAGCCTGGGGCAGGGTAGTAACTATGGCTACACCTTC. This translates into CASSLGQGSNYGYTF.

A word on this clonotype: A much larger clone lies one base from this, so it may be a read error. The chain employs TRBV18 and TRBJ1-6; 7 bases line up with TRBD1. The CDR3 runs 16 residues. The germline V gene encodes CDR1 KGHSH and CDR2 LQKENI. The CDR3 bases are TGTGCCAGCCCACCGACAGGGAGCTCCTATAATTCACCCCTCCACTTT. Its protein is CASPPTGSSYNSPLHF. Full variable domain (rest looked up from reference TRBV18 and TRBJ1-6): NAGVMQNPRHLVRRRGQEARLRCSPMKGHSHVYWYRQLPEEGLKFMVYLQKENIIDESGMPKERFSAEFPKEGPSILRIQQVVRGDSAAYFCASPPTGSSYNSPLHFGNGTRLTVT.

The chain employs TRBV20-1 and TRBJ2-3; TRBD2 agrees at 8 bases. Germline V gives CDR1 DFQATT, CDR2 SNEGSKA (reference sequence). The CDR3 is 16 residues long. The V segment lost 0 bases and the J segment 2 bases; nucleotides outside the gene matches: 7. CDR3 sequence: CSARDKEGLATDTQYF. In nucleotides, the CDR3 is TGCAGTGCTAGAGATAAGGAAGGACTAGCCACAGATACGCAGTATTTT.

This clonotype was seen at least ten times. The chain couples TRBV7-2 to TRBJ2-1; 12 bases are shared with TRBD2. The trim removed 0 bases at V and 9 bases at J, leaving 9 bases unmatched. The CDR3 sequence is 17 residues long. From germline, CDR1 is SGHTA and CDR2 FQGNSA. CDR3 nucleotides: TGTGCCAGCAGCTTAGCGGGACTAGCGGGTTATGTCGGTGAGCAGTTCTTC. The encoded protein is CASSLAGLAGYVGEQFF.

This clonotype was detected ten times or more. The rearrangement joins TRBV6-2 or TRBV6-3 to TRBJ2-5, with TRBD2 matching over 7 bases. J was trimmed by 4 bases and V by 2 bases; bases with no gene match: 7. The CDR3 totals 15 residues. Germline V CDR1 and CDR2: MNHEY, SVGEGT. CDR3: CASSYGGSFGETQYF. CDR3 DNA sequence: TGTGCCAGCAGTTACGGCGGGAGTTTCGGAGAGACCCAGTACTTC.

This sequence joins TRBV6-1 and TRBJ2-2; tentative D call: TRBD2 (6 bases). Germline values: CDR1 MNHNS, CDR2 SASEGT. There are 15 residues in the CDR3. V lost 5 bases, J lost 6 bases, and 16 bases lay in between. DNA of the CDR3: TGTGCCAGCAGTCAACGTGGGGGGTTGGCCGGGGAGCTGTTTTTT. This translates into CASSQRGGLAGELFF.

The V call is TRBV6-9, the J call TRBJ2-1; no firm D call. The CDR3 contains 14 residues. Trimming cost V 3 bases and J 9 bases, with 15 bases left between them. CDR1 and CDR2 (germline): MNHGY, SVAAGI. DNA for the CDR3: TGTGCCAGCAGTTACCCCCCTACCAGTAGTGAGCAGTTCTTC. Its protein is CASSYPPTSSEQFF.

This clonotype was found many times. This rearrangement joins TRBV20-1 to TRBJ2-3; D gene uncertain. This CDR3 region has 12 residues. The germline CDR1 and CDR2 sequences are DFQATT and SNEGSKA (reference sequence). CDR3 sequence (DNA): TGCAACGAGGACGGAAACACAGATACGCAGTATTTT. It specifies CNEDGNTDTQYF.

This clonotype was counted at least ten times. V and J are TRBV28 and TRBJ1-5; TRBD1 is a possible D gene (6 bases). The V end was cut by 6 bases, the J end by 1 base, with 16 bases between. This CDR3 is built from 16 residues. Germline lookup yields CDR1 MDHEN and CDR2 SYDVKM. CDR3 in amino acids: CASSLLRRGSNQPQHF. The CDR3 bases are TGTGCCAGCAGCTTACTGAGAAGGGGGAGCAATCAGCCCCAGCATTTT.

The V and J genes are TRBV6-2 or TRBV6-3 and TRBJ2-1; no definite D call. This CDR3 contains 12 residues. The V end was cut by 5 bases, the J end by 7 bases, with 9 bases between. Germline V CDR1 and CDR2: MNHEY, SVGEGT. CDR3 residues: CASSLQLNEQFF. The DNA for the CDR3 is TGTGCCAGCAGTCTCCAATTAAATGAGCAGTTCTTC.

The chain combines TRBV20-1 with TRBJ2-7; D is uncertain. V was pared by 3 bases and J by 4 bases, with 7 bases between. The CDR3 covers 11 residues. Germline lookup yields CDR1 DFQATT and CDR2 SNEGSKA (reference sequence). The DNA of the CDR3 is TGCAGTGCTAGTAAGAATTACGAGCAGTACTTC. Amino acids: CSASKNYEQYF.

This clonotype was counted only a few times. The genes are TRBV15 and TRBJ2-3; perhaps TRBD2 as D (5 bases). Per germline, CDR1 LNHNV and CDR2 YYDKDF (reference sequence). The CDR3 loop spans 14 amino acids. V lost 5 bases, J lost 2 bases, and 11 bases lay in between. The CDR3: CATSSQRLTDTQYF. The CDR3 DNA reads TGTGCCACCAGCTCGCAGCGGCTCACAGATACGCAGTATTTT.

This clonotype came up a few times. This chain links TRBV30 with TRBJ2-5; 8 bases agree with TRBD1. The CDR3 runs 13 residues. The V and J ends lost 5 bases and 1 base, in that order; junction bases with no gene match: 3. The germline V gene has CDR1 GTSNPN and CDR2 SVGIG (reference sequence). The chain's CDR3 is CAWGQGFQETQYF. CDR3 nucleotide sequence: TGTGCCTGGGGACAGGGCTTCCAAGAGACCCAGTACTTC.

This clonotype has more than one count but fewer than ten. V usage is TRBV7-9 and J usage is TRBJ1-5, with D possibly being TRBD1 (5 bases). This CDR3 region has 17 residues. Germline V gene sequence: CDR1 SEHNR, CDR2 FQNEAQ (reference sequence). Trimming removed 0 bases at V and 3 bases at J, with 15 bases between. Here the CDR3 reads CASSLALGQGINQPQHF. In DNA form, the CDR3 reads TGTGCCAGCAGCTTAGCGCTGGGTCAGGGAATCAATCAGCCCCAGCATTTT.